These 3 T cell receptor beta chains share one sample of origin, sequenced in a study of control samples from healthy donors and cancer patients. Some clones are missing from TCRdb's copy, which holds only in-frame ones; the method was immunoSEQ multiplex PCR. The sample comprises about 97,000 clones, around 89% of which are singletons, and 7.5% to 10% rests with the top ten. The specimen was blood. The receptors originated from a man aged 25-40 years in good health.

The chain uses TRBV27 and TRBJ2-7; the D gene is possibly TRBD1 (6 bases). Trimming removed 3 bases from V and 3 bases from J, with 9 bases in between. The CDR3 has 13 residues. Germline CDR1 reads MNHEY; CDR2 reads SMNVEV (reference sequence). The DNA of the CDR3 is TGTGCCAGCAGTTTTGGACAGATCTACGAGCAGTACTTC. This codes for CASSFGQIYEQYF.

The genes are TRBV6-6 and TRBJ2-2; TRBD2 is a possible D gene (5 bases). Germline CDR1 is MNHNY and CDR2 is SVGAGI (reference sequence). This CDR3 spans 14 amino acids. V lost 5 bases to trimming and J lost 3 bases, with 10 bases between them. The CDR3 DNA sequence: TGTGCCAGCAGTATAAGCGGTTACACCGGGGAGCTGTTTTTT. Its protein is CASSISGYTGELFF.

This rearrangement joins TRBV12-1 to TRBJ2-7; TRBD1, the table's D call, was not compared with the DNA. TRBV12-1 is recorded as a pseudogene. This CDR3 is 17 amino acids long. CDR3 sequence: CASSFLGRGGQTYEQYF. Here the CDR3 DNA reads TGTGCCAGCAGCTTTTTAGGCCGAGGGGGACAGACCTACGAGCAGTACTTC.